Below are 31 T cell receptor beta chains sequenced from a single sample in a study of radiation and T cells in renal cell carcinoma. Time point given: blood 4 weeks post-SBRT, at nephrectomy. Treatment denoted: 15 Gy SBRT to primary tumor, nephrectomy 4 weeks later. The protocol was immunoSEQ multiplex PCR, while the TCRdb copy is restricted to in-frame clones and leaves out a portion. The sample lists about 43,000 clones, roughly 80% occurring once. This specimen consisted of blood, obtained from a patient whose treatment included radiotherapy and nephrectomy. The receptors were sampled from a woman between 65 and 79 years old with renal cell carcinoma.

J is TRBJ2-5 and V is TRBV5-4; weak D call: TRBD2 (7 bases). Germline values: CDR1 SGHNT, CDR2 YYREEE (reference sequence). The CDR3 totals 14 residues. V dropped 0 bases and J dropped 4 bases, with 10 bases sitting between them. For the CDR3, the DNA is TGTGCCAGCAGCTTGGCCGGGGGGCGAGAGACCCAGTACTTC. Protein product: CASSLAGGRETQYF.

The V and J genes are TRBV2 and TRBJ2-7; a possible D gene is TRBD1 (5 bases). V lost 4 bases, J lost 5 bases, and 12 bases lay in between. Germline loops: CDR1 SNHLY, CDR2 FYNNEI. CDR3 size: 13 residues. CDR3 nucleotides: TGTGCCAGCAGTGCCCAGCTAGGGGACGAGCAGTACTTC. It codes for CASSAQLGDEQYF.

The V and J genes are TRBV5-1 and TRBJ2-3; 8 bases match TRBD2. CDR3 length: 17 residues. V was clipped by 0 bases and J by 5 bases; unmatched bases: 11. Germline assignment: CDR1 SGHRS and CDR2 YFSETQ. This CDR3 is CASSLAYFGGGEDTQYF. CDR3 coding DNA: TGCGCCAGCAGCTTGGCCTACTTCGGGGGGGGTGAAGATACGCAGTATTTT.

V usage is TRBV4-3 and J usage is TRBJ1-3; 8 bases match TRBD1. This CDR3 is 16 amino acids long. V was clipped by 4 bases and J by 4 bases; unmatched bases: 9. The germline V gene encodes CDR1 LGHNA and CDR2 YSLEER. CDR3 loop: CASSLETQGAGNTIYF. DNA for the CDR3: TGCGCCAGCAGCCTTGAAACGCAGGGGGCCGGAAACACCATATATTTT.

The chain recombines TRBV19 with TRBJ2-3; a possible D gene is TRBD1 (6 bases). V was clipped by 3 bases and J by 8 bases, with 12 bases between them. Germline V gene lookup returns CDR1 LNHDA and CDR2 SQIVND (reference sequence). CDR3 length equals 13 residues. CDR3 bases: TGTGCCAGTAGTATCCCGACAGGCCTTACGCAGTATTTT. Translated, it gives CASSIPTGLTQYF.

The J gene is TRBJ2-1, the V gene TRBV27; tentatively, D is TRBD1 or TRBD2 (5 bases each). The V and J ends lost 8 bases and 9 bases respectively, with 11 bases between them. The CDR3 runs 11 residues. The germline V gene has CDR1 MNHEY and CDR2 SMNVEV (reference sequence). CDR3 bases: TGTGCCAGCTGTGGGGGAACTGAGCAGTTCTTC. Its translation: CASCGGTEQFF.

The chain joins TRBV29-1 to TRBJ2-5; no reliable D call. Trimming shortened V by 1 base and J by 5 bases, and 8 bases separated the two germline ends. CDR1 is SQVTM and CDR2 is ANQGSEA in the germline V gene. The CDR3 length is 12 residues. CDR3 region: CSVEVQRETQYF. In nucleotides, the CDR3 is TGCAGCGTTGAAGTTCAAAGGGAGACCCAGTACTTC.

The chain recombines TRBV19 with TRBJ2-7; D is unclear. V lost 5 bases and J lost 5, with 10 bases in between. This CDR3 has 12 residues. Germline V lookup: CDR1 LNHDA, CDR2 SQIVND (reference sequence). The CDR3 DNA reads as TGTGCCAGTAGTCCCCGTGAGAACGAGCAGTACTTC. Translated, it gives CASSPRENEQYF. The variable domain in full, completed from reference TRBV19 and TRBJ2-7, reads DGGITQSPKYLFRKEGQNVTLSCEQNLNHDAMYWYRQDPGQGLRLIYYSQIVNDFQKGDIAEGYSVSREKKESFPLTVTSAQKNPTAFYLCASSPRENEQYFGPGTRLTVT.

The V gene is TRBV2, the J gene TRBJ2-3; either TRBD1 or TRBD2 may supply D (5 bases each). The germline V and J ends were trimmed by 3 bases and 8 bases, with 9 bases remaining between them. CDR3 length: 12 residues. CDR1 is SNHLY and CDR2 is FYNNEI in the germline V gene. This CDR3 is CASSDRDGTQYF. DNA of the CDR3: TGTGCCAGCAGTGACAGGGACGGTACGCAGTATTTT.

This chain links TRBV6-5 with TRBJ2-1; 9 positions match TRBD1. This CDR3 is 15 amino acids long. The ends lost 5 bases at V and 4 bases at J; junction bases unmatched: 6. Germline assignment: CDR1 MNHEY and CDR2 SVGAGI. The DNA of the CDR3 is TGTGCCAGCAGTAGAGGACAGGGGATATACAATGAGCAGTTCTTC. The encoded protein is CASSRGQGIYNEQFF.

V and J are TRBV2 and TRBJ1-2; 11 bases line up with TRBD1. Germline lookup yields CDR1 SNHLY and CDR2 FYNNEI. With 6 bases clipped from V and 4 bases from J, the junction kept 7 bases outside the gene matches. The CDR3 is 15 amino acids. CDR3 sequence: CASRTGTGGGYGYTF. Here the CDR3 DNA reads TGTGCCAGCAGGACCGGGACAGGGGGAGGCTATGGCTACACCTTC.

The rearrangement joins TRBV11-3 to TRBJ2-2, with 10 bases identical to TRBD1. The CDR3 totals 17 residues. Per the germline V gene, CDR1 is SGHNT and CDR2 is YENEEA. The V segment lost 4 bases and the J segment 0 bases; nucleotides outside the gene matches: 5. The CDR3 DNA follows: TGTGCCAGCAGCTCAAGGACAGGGGGATCGAACACCGGGGAGCTGTTTTTT. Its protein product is CASSSRTGGSNTGELFF.

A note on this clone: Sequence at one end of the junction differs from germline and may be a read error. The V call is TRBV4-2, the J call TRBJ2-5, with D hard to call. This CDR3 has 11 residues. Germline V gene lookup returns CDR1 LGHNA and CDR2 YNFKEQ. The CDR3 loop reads CASSQGAFSHF. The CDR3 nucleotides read TGTGCCAGCAGCCAAGGGGCCTTCTCCCACTTC.

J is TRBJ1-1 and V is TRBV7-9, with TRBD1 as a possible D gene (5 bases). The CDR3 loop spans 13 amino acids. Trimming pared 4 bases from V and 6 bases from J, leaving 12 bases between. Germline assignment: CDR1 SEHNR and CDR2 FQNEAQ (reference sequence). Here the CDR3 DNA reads TGTGCCAGCAGCTCGCAAGGGGAGTCTGAAGCTTTCTTT. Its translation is CASSSQGESEAFF.

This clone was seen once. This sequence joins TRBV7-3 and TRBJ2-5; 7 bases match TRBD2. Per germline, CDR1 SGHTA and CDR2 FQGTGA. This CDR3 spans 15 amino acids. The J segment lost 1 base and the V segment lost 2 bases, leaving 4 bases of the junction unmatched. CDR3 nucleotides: TGTGCCAGCAGCTTATCAAGCGGGACCCAAGAGACCCAGTACTTC. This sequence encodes CASSLSSGTQETQYF.

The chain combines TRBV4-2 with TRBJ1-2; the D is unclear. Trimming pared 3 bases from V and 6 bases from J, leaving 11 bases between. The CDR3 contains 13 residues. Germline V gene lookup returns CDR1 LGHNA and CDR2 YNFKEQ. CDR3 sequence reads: CASSHQEGNGYTF. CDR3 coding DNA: TGTGCCAGCAGCCATCAAGAGGGAAATGGCTACACCTTC.

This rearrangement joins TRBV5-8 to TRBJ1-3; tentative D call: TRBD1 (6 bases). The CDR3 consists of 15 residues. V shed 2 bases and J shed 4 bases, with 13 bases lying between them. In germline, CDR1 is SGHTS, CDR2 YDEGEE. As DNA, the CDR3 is TGTGCCAGCAGCTTAGGGGGGGCGTCCGGAAACACCATATATTTT. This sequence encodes CASSLGGASGNTIYF.

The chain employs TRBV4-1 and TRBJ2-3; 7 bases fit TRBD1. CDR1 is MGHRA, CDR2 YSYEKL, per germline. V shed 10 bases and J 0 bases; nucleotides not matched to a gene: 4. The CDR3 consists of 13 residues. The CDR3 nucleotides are TGCGCCACTAGACAGGGAAGCACAGATACGCAGTATTTT. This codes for CATRQGSTDTQYF.

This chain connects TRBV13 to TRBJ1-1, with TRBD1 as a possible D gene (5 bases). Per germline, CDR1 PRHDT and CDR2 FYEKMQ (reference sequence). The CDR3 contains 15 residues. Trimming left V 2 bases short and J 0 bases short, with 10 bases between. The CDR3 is CASSLRREMNTEAFF. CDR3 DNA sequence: TGTGCCAGCAGCTTACGCAGGGAGATGAACACTGAAGCTTTCTTT. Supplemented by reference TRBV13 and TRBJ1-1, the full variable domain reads AAGVIQSPRHLIKEKRETATLKCYPIPRHDTVYWYQQGPGQDPQFLISFYEKMQSDKGSIPDRFSAQQFSDYHSELNMSSLELGDSALYFCASSLRREMNTEAFFGQGTRLTVV.

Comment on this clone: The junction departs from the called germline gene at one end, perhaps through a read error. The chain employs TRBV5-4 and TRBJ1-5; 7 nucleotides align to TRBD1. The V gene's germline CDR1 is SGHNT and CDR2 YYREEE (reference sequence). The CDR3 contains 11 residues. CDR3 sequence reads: CASSCRDSMCF. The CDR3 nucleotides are TGTGCCAGCAGCTGCCGGGACAGTATGTGTTTT.

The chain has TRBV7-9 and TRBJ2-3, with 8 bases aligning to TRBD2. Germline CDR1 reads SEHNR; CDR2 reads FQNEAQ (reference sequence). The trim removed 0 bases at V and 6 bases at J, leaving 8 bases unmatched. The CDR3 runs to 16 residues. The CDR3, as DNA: TGTGCCAGCAGCTTAGCGCCGGCGGGGGGCCTGGATACGCAGTATTTT. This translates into CASSLAPAGGLDTQYF.

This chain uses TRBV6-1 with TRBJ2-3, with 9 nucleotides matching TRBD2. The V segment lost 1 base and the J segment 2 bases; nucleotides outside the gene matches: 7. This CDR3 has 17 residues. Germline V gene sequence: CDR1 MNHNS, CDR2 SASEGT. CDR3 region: CASSEGVSGGFTDTQYF. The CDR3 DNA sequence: TGTGCCAGCAGTGAAGGAGTTAGCGGGGGATTCACAGATACGCAGTATTTT.

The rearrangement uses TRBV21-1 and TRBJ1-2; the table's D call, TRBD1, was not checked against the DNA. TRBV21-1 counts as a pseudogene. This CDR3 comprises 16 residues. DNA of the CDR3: TGTGCCAGCAGCAAAAAAAGGGGACAGGGTATGGATGGCTACACCTTC. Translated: CASSKKRGQGMDGYTF.

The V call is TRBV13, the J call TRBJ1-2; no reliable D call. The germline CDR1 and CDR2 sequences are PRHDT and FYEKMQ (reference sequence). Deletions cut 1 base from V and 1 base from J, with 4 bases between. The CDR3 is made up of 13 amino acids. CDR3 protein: CASSLVDNYGYTF. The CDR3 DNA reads TGTGCCAGCAGCTTAGTTGATAACTATGGCTACACCTTC.

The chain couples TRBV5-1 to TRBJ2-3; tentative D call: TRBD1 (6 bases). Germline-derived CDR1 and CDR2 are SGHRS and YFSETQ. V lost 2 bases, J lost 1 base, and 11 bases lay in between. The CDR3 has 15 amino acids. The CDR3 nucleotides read TGCGCCAGCAGCTTAGGTGGGGGCGGCACAGATACGCAGTATTTT. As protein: CASSLGGGGTDTQYF.

CDR3 nucleotide sequence: TGTGCCAGCAGCTTTGCTAGCGGGGGGAACACCGGGGAGCTGTTTTTT. Residues: CASSFASGGNTGELFF. The V gene is TRBV7-3, the J gene TRBJ2-2; 10 nucleotides agree with TRBD2. Germline V CDR1 and CDR2: SGHTA, FQGTGA. Germline trimming cut 3 bases from V and 1 base from J; bases unmatched to any gene: 2. The CDR3 runs to 16 residues.

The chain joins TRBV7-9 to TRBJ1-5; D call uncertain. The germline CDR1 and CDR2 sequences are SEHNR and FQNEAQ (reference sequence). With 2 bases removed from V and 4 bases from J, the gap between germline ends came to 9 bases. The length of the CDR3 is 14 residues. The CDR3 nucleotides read TGTGCCAGCAGCTTAAACTCCCCAAATCAGCCCCAGCATTTT. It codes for CASSLNSPNQPQHF.

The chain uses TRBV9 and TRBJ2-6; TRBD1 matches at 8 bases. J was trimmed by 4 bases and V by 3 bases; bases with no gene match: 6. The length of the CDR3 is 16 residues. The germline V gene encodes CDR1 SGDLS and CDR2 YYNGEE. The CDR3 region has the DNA TGTGCCAGCAGCGACCACAGGGGGTCGGGGGCCAACGTCCTGACTTTC. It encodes CASSDHRGSGANVLTF.

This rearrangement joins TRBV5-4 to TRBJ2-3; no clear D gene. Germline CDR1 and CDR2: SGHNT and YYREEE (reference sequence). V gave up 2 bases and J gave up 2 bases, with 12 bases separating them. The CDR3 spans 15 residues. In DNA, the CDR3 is TGTGCCAGCAGCTTAGGGCAGTCGTTCACAGATACGCAGTATTTT. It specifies CASSLGQSFTDTQYF. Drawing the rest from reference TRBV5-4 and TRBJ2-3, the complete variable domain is ETGVTQSPTHLIKTRGQQVTLRCSSQSGHNTVSWYQQALGQGPQFIFQYYREEENGRGNFPPRFSGLQFPNYSSELNVNALELDDSALYLCASSLGQSFTDTQYFGPGTRLTVL.

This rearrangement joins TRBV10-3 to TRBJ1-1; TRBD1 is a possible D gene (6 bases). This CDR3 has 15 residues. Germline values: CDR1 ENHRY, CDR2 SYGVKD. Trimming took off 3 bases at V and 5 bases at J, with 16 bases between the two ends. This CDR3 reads CAISDPGVEGTEAFF. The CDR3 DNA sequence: TGTGCCATCAGTGACCCAGGGGTGGAGGGGACTGAAGCTTTCTTT.

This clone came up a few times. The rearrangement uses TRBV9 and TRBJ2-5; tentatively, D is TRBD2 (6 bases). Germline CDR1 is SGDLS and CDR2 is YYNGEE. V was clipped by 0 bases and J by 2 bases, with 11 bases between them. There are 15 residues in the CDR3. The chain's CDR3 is CASSVVGGDQETQYF. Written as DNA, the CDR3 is TGTGCCAGCAGCGTAGTTGGAGGGGATCAAGAGACCCAGTACTTC. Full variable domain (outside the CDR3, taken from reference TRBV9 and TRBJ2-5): DSGVTQTPKHLITATGQRVTLRCSPRSGDLSVYWYQQSLDQGLQFLIQYYNGEERAKGNILERFSAQQFPDLHSELNLSSLELGDSALYFCASSVVGGDQETQYFGPGTRLLVL.